Shown below are 14 T cell receptor beta chains from a single sample sequenced in a study of blood T cell repertoires in COVID-19. Clones were read by immunoSEQ multiplex PCR, and TCRdb kept only the in-frame ones, dropping some. The table lists about 140,000 clones, approximately 78% of them singletons. The sample consisted of peripheral blood. These receptors all come from a woman of 80 years or more with acute or convalescent COVID-19.

The genes are TRBV27 and TRBJ1-5; D is possibly TRBD1 (6 bases). CDR3 length: 14 residues. Deletions cut 2 bases from V and 14 bases from J, with 19 bases between. Germline CDR1 MNHEY, CDR2 SMNVEV (reference sequence). The CDR3 sequence: CASSLSGGQGVEHF. CDR3 sequence (DNA): TGTGCCAGCAGTTTAAGCGGGGGGCAAGGTGTCGAGCATTTT.

The chain is built from TRBV6-2 or TRBV6-3 and TRBJ1-4; 7 bases line up with TRBD1. There are 16 residues in the CDR3. Germline assignment: CDR1 MNHEY and CDR2 SVGEGT. Germline trimming cut 4 bases from V and 0 bases from J; bases unmatched to any gene: 5. The CDR3 loop reads CASSSGQAATNEKLFF. The CDR3 DNA is TGTGCCAGCAGTTCCGGACAGGCTGCAACTAATGAAAAACTGTTTTTT.

The V and J genes are TRBV5-6 and TRBJ1-5, with D maybe TRBD1 (5 bases). The CDR3 loop spans 16 amino acids. Germline CDR1 SGHDT, CDR2 YYEEEE. V lost 4 bases and J 1 base, leaving 15 bases between the germline ends. The CDR3 sequence is CASSLYTGGSNQPQHF. The CDR3 nucleotides are TGTGCCAGCAGCCTGTACACAGGAGGGAGCAATCAGCCCCAGCATTTT. The full variable domain, completed using reference TRBV5-6 and TRBJ1-5, is DAGVTQSPTHLIKTRGQQVTLRCSPKSGHDTVSWYQQALGQGPQFIFQYYEEEERQRGNFPDRFSGHQFPNYSSELNVNALLLGDSALYLCASSLYTGGSNQPQHFGDGTRLSIL.

The gene calls are TRBV10-2 and TRBJ2-6; unclear D gene. V lost 6 bases and J lost 0, with 15 bases in between. The CDR3 length is 17 residues. Germline loops: CDR1 WSHSY, CDR2 SAAADI. CDR3 nucleotides: TGCGCCAGCAGCGAAGCCCGATTCTTCTCTGGGGCCAACGTCCTGACTTTC. Amino acid sequence: CASSEARFFSGANVLTF.

The gene calls are TRBV19 and TRBJ2-1; 8 bases are a match to TRBD2. CDR3 length: 14 amino acids. Trimming at V came to 7 bases and at J to 7 bases, leaving 9 bases not matched to a gene. The germline V gene has CDR1 LNHDA and CDR2 SQIVND (reference sequence). The CDR3 DNA reads as TGTGCCAGTATGTTGGCGGGCGGGGGGAATGAGCAGTTCTTC. It translates to CASMLAGGGNEQFF.

The chain has TRBV10-3 and TRBJ1-1, with D unclear. The V gene lost 4 bases and the J gene lost 1 base, with 13 bases spanning the gap. Germline V CDR1 and CDR2: ENHRY, SYGVKD. This CDR3 spans 15 amino acids. Here the CDR3 reads CAISGRGLKNTEAFF. The CDR3 DNA sequence: TGTGCCATCAGTGGCAGAGGTCTGAAGAACACTGAAGCTTTCTTT.

The chain joins TRBV2 to TRBJ1-5; 10 positions match TRBD1. CDR1 is SNHLY, CDR2 FYNNEI, per germline. The CDR3 spans 17 residues. V was clipped by 2 bases and J by 3 bases; unmatched bases: 7. The DNA for the CDR3 is TGTGCCAGCAGTGAAATTGTTGGGACAGGGGTCAATCAGCCCCAGCATTTT. It specifies CASSEIVGTGVNQPQHF.

This chain uses TRBV18 with TRBJ1-1, with D hard to call. Germline-derived CDR1 and CDR2 are KGHSH and LQKENI. Trimming took off 3 bases at V and 7 bases at J, with 21 bases between the two ends. The CDR3 runs 16 residues. CDR3 in DNA: TGTGCCAGCTCACCTGTTCCTGCGCAGACACCCTATGAAGCTTTCTTT. It codes for CASSPVPAQTPYEAFF.

This chain connects TRBV30 to TRBJ2-7, with D possibly TRBD1 on 6 matching bases. This CDR3 comprises 16 residues. Germline assignment: CDR1 GTSNPN and CDR2 SVGIG (reference sequence). V was clipped by 0 bases and J by 1 base, with 16 bases between them. The CDR3 loop is CAWSVLRQESSYEQYF. Written as DNA, the CDR3 is TGTGCCTGGAGTGTACTACGACAGGAGTCATCCTACGAGCAGTACTTC.

The genes are TRBV5-4 and TRBJ2-7, with a tentative D call TRBD2 (5 bases). CDR1 and CDR2 from the germline V gene are SGHNT and YYREEE (reference sequence). The V and J ends lost 4 bases and 3 bases respectively, with 11 bases between them. The CDR3 totals 13 residues. The CDR3 reads CASSNNRDYEQYF. The CDR3 DNA reads TGTGCCAGCAGCAACAACCGGGACTACGAGCAGTACTTC.

The chain combines TRBV6-2 or TRBV6-3 with TRBJ1-3, with D unresolved. Germline V gene sequence: CDR1 MNHEY, CDR2 SVGEGT. V lost 0 bases, J lost 2 bases, and 8 bases lay in between. This CDR3 is 15 amino acids long. CDR3 region: CASSYSGDAGNTIYF. In nucleotides, the CDR3 is TGTGCCAGCAGTTACTCGGGAGATGCTGGAAACACCATATATTTT.

The chain couples TRBV9 to TRBJ2-3; D ambiguous. Per germline, CDR1 SGDLS and CDR2 YYNGEE. CDR3 length: 14 residues. Trimming took 4 bases from V and 0 from J, leaving 9 bases between them. The CDR3 bases are TGTGCCAGCAGCTCTAGTGGTAGCACAGATACGCAGTATTTT. Translation: CASSSSGSTDTQYF.

V and J are TRBV19 and TRBJ1-2; TRBD1 matches at 8 bases. From germline, CDR1 is LNHDA and CDR2 SQIVND (reference sequence). V gave up 4 bases and J gave up 3 bases; unmatched junction bases: 7. CDR3 length: 15 residues. Here the CDR3 reads CASSNLDRVYYGYTF. CDR3 coding DNA: TGTGCCAGTAGTAATCTGGACAGGGTATACTATGGCTACACCTTC.

This clone has a single count. The rearrangement joins TRBV2 to TRBJ1-5; D gene uncertain. This CDR3 contains 12 residues. The V gene lost 6 bases and the J gene lost 7 bases, with 10 bases spanning the gap. Germline CDR1 and CDR2: SNHLY and FYNNEI. In DNA form, the CDR3 reads TGTGCCAGCAGGGGCGAAGGCCAGCCCCAGCATTTT. Its translation is CASRGEGQPQHF. Full variable domain (remainder filled in from reference TRBV2 and TRBJ1-5): EPEVTQTPSHQVTQMGQEVILRCVPISNHLYFYWYRQILGQKVEFLVSFYNNEISEKSEIFDDQFSVERPDGSNFTLKIRSTKLEDSAMYFCASRGEGQPQHFGDGTRLSIL.